This T cell receptor (beta chain) derives from a study of blood T cell repertoires in COVID-19. Only in-frame clones appear in the TCRdb table, and some are missing; sequencing was by immunoSEQ multiplex PCR. The sample lists more than 250,000 clones, almost 90% occurring once. Trimming shortened V by 6 bases and J by 2 bases, and 4 bases separated the two germline ends. Germline-derived CDR1 and CDR2 are KGHSH and LQKENI. The CDR3 consists of 11 residues. The chain links TRBV18 to TRBJ2-5; D is unclear. The clonotype was recovered from a young woman with acute COVID-19. The sample taken for sequencing was PBMCs or T cells enriched from blood (not recorded which). Here the CDR3 reads CASSEQETQYF. CDR3 sequence (DNA): TGTGCCAGCTCCGAGCAAGAGACCCAGTACTTC. The full variable domain, rest sourced from reference TRBV18 and TRBJ2-5, is NAGVMQNPRHLVRRRGQEARLRCSPMKGHSHVYWYRQLPEEGLKFMVYLQKENIIDESGMPKERFSAEFPKEGPSILRIQQVVRGDSAAYFCASSEQETQYFGPGTRLLVL.